This T cell receptor (beta chain) was captured by sequencing in a study of identical twins. TCRdb re-called the 5' RACE reads with MiXCR, one entry per CDR3 protein. Counted here are 550,000 to 700,000 distinct CDR3 sequences, approximately 9.6% occurring once; the ten biggest clones make up roughly 3%. In its sample, this clonotype was seen a few times. From germline, CDR1 is KGHSH and CDR2 LQKENI. After removal of 3 bases from V and 7 bases from J, the junction contained 9 bases not matched to a gene. The CDR3 consists of 15 residues. The same specimen was also included in a second study, on yellow fever vaccine responses in identical twins.

This clonotype was sampled from a woman between 18 and 30 years old in good health. The J gene is TRBJ2-1, the V gene TRBV18; 7 bases align to TRBD2. The specimen sequenced was PBMCs. The CDR3 protein is CASSPISGGINEQFF. In DNA, the CDR3 is TGTGCCAGCTCACCTATATCCGGGGGGATTAATGAGCAGTTCTTC.